A single sample gave rise to the 20 T cell receptor beta chains below, sequenced in a study of blood T cell repertoires in COVID-19. Libraries were prepared by immunoSEQ multiplex PCR; TCRdb keeps only in-frame clonotypes and omits some of them. The sample carries about 170,000 clones, 84% recorded once. Sequencing input: PBMCs or T cells enriched from blood (not recorded which). Receptors were obtained from a middle-aged man who had recovered from COVID-19.

The chain uses TRBV10-1 and TRBJ2-3; possibly TRBD2 for D (5 bases). Germline V CDR1 and CDR2: WNHNN, SYGVQD (reference sequence). The CDR3 totals 14 residues. V lost 4 bases and J lost 1, with 9 bases in between. The CDR3 loop is CASSVRAGTDTQYF. In DNA form, the CDR3 reads TGCGCCAGCAGTGTGAGGGCTGGCACAGATACGCAGTATTTT.

This chain uses TRBV30 with TRBJ1-5, with D tentatively TRBD1 (6 bases). The CDR3 has 15 amino acids. From germline, CDR1 is GTSNPN and CDR2 SVGIG (reference sequence). Trimming shortened V by 3 bases and J by 0 bases, and 12 bases separated the two germline ends. The CDR3: CAWSRTGNSNQPQHF. In nucleotides, the CDR3 is TGTGCCTGGAGCCGAACAGGGAATAGCAATCAGCCCCAGCATTTT.

The chain is built from TRBV4-2 and TRBJ1-6; 7 nucleotides match TRBD1. The junction had 9 bases not matched to a gene; V was cut back by 3 bases and J by 7 bases. CDR3 length equals 16 residues. The germline V gene has CDR1 LGHNA and CDR2 YNFKEQ. The CDR3 DNA follows: TGTGCCAGCAGCCAGGAACCGGGACAGCCAAATTCACCCCTCCACTTT. Protein product: CASSQEPGQPNSPLHF.

The chain recombines TRBV10-3 with TRBJ1-2, with D unresolved. The CDR3 has 16 residues. The V end lost 6 bases, the J end lost 1 base, and 18 bases lay between the germline ends. Germline V gene lookup returns CDR1 ENHRY and CDR2 SYGVKD. The CDR3 DNA sequence: TGTGCCATCAGGCCCCAGCGTGGGGAGATTAACTATGGCTACACCTTC. Residues: CAIRPQRGEINYGYTF.

The V and J genes are TRBV5-1 and TRBJ1-5, with TRBD1 identical over 9 bases. Germline V gene data show CDR1 as SGHRS and CDR2 as YFSETQ. The CDR3 spans 16 residues. Germline trimming cut 4 bases from V and 0 bases from J; bases unmatched to any gene: 5. The CDR3 DNA reads as TGCGCCAGCAGCCTGGGGACAGGGACTAGCAATCAGCCCCAGCATTTT. Translation: CASSLGTGTSNQPQHF.

The V gene is TRBV28, the J gene TRBJ1-6; weak D call: TRBD1 (5 bases). Deletions cut 2 bases from V and 0 bases from J, with 14 bases between. The CDR3 runs 18 residues. The V gene's germline CDR1 is MDHEN and CDR2 SYDVKM. DNA of the CDR3: TGTGCCAGCAGTTTAGGGGGAGGGGCTAGCTCCTATAATTCACCCCTCCACTTT. It yields the protein CASSLGGGASSYNSPLHF.

The rearrangement links TRBV1 to TRBJ1-2; the table gives TRBD1 as D, unverified against the DNA. TRBV1 corresponds to a pseudogene. This CDR3 has 15 residues. In DNA form, the CDR3 reads TGCACCAGCAGCCTCCCTGGGACACCAGACTATGGCTACACCTTC. This sequence encodes CTSSLPGTPDYGYTF.

The rearrangement uses TRBV7-9 and TRBJ2-2; 10 positions agree with TRBD2. The CDR3 runs to 17 residues. The junction had 4 bases not matched to a gene; V was cut back by 1 base and J by 2 bases. CDR1 and CDR2 (germline): SEHNR, FQNEAQ (reference sequence). CDR3 nucleotides: TGTGCCAGCAGCTTAGGGAGCGGGGGGGCCAACACCGGGGAGCTGTTTTTT. Protein: CASSLGSGGANTGELFF. Complete variable domain (other parts from reference TRBV7-9 and TRBJ2-2): DTGVSQNPRHKITKRGQNVTFRCDPISEHNRLYWYRQTLGQGPEFLTYFQNEAQLEKSRLLSDRFSAERPKGSFSTLEIQRTEQGDSAMYLCASSLGSGGANTGELFFGEGSRLTVL.

V usage is TRBV28 and J usage is TRBJ1-5; 9 nucleotides align to TRBD1. Trimming removed 8 bases from V and 3 bases from J; junction bases left unmatched: 5. CDR3 length equals 14 residues. CDR1 and CDR2 from the germline V gene are MDHEN and SYDVKM. In DNA form, the CDR3 reads TGTGCCAGCGGTACAGGGGGCAACAATCAGCCCCAGCATTTT. Translated: CASGTGGNNQPQHF.

The V and J genes are TRBV28 and TRBJ1-6; 8 bases line up with TRBD1. In germline, CDR1 is MDHEN, CDR2 SYDVKM. This CDR3 is 15 amino acids long. Trimming at V came to 5 bases and at J to 10 bases, leaving 10 bases not matched to a gene. CDR3 DNA: TGTGCCAGCAGTCCCGCGGACAGGGATGGGTCACCCCTCCACTTT. It codes for CASSPADRDGSPLHF.

This clone was recorded a few times. The V and J genes are TRBV14 and TRBJ1-2; D gene ambiguous. The germline CDR1 and CDR2 sequences are SGHDN and FVKESK. V was pared by 5 bases and J by 8 bases, with 21 bases between. The CDR3 spans 15 residues. In nucleotides, the CDR3 is TGTGCCAGCAGCAGAGATCACAGCTCCCTAACGGGCTACACCTTC. It translates to CASSRDHSSLTGYTF.

As for this clone: An end of the junction does not agree with germline; a read error may underlie this. The chain has TRBV11-2 and TRBJ2-7, with D possibly TRBD1 on 6 matching bases. The CDR3 is 17 amino acids. The germline V gene encodes CDR1 SGHAT and CDR2 FQNNGV. The CDR3 region has the DNA TGTGCCGGCAGCTTAGGGGTGGGGGCTTCGAGCTCCTACGAGCAGTACTTC. This sequence encodes CAGSLGVGASSSYEQYF.

The chain is built from TRBV5-1 and TRBJ2-2, with D unresolved. This CDR3 contains 15 residues. Trimming took 0 bases from V and 0 from J, leaving 6 bases between them. Per the germline V gene, CDR1 is SGHRS and CDR2 is YFSETQ. CDR3 sequence (DNA): TGCGCCAGCAGCTTGGACGGTTCGAACACCGGGGAGCTGTTTTTT. Its protein is CASSLDGSNTGELFF.

This clone was counted only a few times. V is TRBV3-1 (or the pseudogene TRBV3-2) and J is TRBJ2-5; 7 bases fit TRBD2. The germline CDR1 and CDR2 sequences are LGHDT and YNNKEL (reference sequence). V lost 1 base and J lost 5; bases outside the gene matches: 4. The CDR3 runs to 14 residues. The CDR3 sequence: CASSQVGGSETQYF. CDR3 bases: TGTGCCAGCAGCCAAGTGGGGGGGTCGGAGACCCAGTACTTC.

This clone was recorded only once. V is TRBV28 and J is TRBJ1-6; 7 positions match TRBD1. The CDR3 is 14 amino acids. V gave up 6 bases and J gave up 10 bases; unmatched junction bases: 9. Germline CDR1 reads MDHEN; CDR2 reads SYDVKM. The CDR3 sequence: CASRDGQAFSPLHF. DNA for the CDR3: TGTGCCAGCAGGGACGGACAGGCCTTCTCACCCCTCCACTTT.

The gene calls are TRBV21-1 and TRBJ1-1; the table's D call, TRBD1, has no DNA check behind it. TRBV21-1 is a pseudogene. This CDR3 has 16 residues. The CDR3 is CASSKSIRTVNTEAFF. For the CDR3, the DNA is TGTGCCAGCAGCAAAAGCATCCGGACAGTGAACACTGAAGCTTTCTTT.

This chain links TRBV5-4 with TRBJ1-2, with 7 bases identical to TRBD1. This CDR3 is 18 amino acids long. CDR1 SGHNT and CDR2 YYREEE come from the germline V gene (reference sequence). V was pared by 3 bases and J by 0 bases, with 14 bases of the junction left unmatched. The CDR3 bases are TGTGCCAGCAGCTCCACAGAGACAGGGTCCCTGGCTAACTATGGCTACACCTTC. Translated, it gives CASSSTETGSLANYGYTF.

This rearrangement joins TRBV6-5 to TRBJ1-1, with a possible D match to TRBD1 (5 bases). This CDR3 region has 13 residues. CDR1 and CDR2 (germline): MNHEY, SVGAGI. V lost 2 bases to trimming and J lost 6 bases, with 10 bases between them. The CDR3 region has the DNA TGTGCCAGCAGTTACAGGACAAGGGCTGAAGCTTTCTTT. This encodes CASSYRTRAEAFF.

The chain links TRBV2 to TRBJ1-5; maybe TRBD1 (5 bases). CDR1 and CDR2 (germline): SNHLY, FYNNEI. This CDR3 contains 15 residues. Trimming stripped 5 bases from V and 0 bases from J, with 11 bases between. CDR3 loop: CASSFSGTSNQPQHF. CDR3 nucleotides: TGTGCCAGCAGTTTTAGCGGGACTAGCAATCAGCCCCAGCATTTT. The full variable domain, with the rest looked up from reference TRBV2 and TRBJ1-5, is EPEVTQTPSHQVTQMGQEVILRCVPISNHLYFYWYRQILGQKVEFLVSFYNNEISEKSEIFDDQFSVERPDGSNFTLKIRSTKLEDSAMYFCASSFSGTSNQPQHFGDGTRLSIL.

The chain is built from TRBV19 and TRBJ1-4; no reliable D call. Deletions cut 9 bases from V and 8 bases from J, with 16 bases between. The germline CDR1 and CDR2 sequences are LNHDA and SQIVND (reference sequence). The CDR3 totals 13 residues. Written as DNA, the CDR3 is TGTGCCAGCTGGACGACTTGGGAGGAAAAACTGTTTTTT. This sequence encodes CASWTTWEEKLFF.